These 15 T cell receptor beta chains were sequenced from one sample in a study of neurological immune-mediated disorders. TCRdb reprocessed the 5' RACE reads with MiXCR, giving one entry per CDR3 protein. The sample has 20,000 to 30,000 distinct CDR3 sequences, 10% to 15% seen once. What was sequenced was PBMCs. All receptors derive from a woman aged 40-49 years with HTLV-1-associated myelopathy (HAM/TSP).

J is TRBJ2-5 and V is TRBV20-1; D is unresolved. The CDR3 has 13 residues. The V and J ends lost 2 bases and 4 bases respectively, with 11 bases between them. Germline values: CDR1 DFQATT, CDR2 SNEGSKA (reference sequence). CDR3 coding DNA: TGCAGTGCTAGACCCATCGACTTAGAGACCCAGTACTTC. The encoded protein is CSARPIDLETQYF.

The table lists this clonotype with many counts. J is TRBJ1-3 and V is TRBV5-6; TRBD1 aligns across 9 bases. Germline V lookup: CDR1 SGHDT, CDR2 YYEEEE. The CDR3 is 13 amino acids. V lost 4 bases, J lost 10 bases, and 6 bases stayed unmatched. CDR3 loop: CASSPGTGRTIYF. The CDR3 DNA reads TGTGCCAGCAGCCCCGGGACAGGGAGGACCATATATTTT. Complete variable domain (other parts from reference TRBV5-6 and TRBJ1-3): DAGVTQSPTHLIKTRGQQVTLRCSPKSGHDTVSWYQQALGQGPQFIFQYYEEEERQRGNFPDRFSGHQFPNYSSELNVNALLLGDSALYLCASSPGTGRTIYFGEGSWLTVV.

In its sample, this clonotype was seen many times. This chain uses TRBV14 with TRBJ1-2; D not certain. Germline assignment: CDR1 SGHDN and CDR2 FVKESK. The CDR3 runs 14 residues. Deletions cut 4 bases from V and 4 bases from J, with 13 bases between. CDR3 nucleotides: TGTGCCAGCAGCCGCCCACCGCGAGGCTATGGCTACACCTTC. Protein: CASSRPPRGYGYTF.

To note about this clonotype: The DNA is omitted, as the CDR3 cannot be located on it reliably, and the CDR3 follows TCRdb's listing. The CDR3 region is CASSFYICSARDGQGLTEAFF. The chain has TRBV5-1 and TRBJ1-1; the table assigns TRBD1, which was not confirmed against the DNA. CDR1 and CDR2 from the germline V gene are SGHRS and YFSETQ. Inclusive of both ends, the CDR3 amounts to 21 amino acids.

This clonotype was detected a few times. V and J are TRBV6-2 or TRBV6-3 and TRBJ2-1; D unresolved. CDR3 size: 13 residues. Trimming left V 2 bases short and J 4 bases short, with 6 bases between. Per germline, CDR1 MNHEY and CDR2 SVGEGT. CDR3 in amino acids: CASSYAGYNEQFF. The DNA for the CDR3 is TGTGCCAGCAGTTACGCTGGGTACAATGAGCAGTTCTTC.

As regards this clonotype: At one boundary the junction diverges from the germline segment, which might be a read error. This chain joins TRBV5-1 and TRBJ2-1; D might be TRBD2 (5 bases). The CDR3 sequence is 14 residues long. The germline CDR1 and CDR2 sequences are SGHRS and YFSETQ. The CDR3 loop is CASILALSYNEQLF. The DNA of the CDR3 is TGCGCCAGCATCCTAGCTCTGTCCTACAATGAGCAGTTATTC.

This clonotype was recorded many times. The chain combines TRBV7-2 with TRBJ1-1; D is undetermined. Trimming cost V 3 bases and J 6 bases, with 11 bases left between them. Per the germline V gene, CDR1 is SGHTA and CDR2 is FQGNSA. The CDR3 totals 13 residues. The DNA for the CDR3 is TGTGCCAGCAGCTTGAGGAGTTCTCCTGAAGCTTTCTTT. Translation gives CASSLRSSPEAFF.

This clonotype was detected many times. The chain uses TRBV11-2 and TRBJ2-2; 10 nucleotides match TRBD2. The J segment lost 4 bases and the V segment lost 4 bases, leaving 9 bases of the junction unmatched. This CDR3 is 17 amino acids long. CDR1 and CDR2 (germline): SGHAT, FQNNGV. The CDR3 nucleotides are TGTGCCAGCAGCTCCCAGCGGGGGGGCAGGGGCACCGGGGAGCTGTTTTTT. This sequence encodes CASSSQRGGRGTGELFF.

This clonotype was counted at least ten times. This chain links TRBV20-1 with TRBJ1-5; a possible D gene is TRBD1 (5 bases). This CDR3 spans 13 amino acids. V lost 6 bases to trimming and J lost 3 bases, with 12 bases between them. Germline V gene sequence: CDR1 DFQATT, CDR2 SNEGSKA (reference sequence). For the CDR3, the DNA is TGCAGTGCCCAGGTGGGGGTCAATCAGCCCCAGCATTTT. Translated, it gives CSAQVGVNQPQHF.

Ten or more counts support this clonotype. The chain links TRBV7-6 to TRBJ2-1; 9 positions match TRBD1. Germline CDR1 is SGHVS and CDR2 is FNYEAQ. The CDR3 has 16 residues. V shed 3 bases and J 2 bases; nucleotides not matched to a gene: 5. CDR3 bases: TGTGCCAGCAGCTTTGGAGGACAGGGGACCTACAATGAGCAGTTCTTC. Translation: CASSFGGQGTYNEQFF.

This clonotype was observed a few times. The chain joins TRBV12-3 or TRBV12-4 to TRBJ1-2; D is unclear. V was trimmed by 2 bases and J by 4 bases, leaving 2 bases between them. CDR3 length: 11 residues. The CDR3 protein is CASSLIYGYTF. The CDR3 DNA reads as TGTGCCAGCAGTTTAATCTATGGCTACACCTTC.

This clonotype was observed a single time. The J gene is TRBJ2-5, the V gene TRBV9, with 11 bases fitting TRBD2. Germline-derived CDR1 and CDR2 are SGDLS and YYNGEE. There are 15 residues in the CDR3. J was trimmed by 4 bases and V by 4 bases; bases with no gene match: 6. CDR3 sequence reads: CASSPSGGTRETQYF. CDR3 DNA sequence: TGTGCCAGCAGCCCTAGCGGGGGGACTAGAGAGACCCAGTACTTC.

V usage is TRBV18 and J usage is TRBJ2-1, with D perhaps TRBD2 (7 bases). This CDR3 has 14 residues. Germline V gene sequence: CDR1 KGHSH, CDR2 LQKENI. CDR3 sequence (DNA): TGTGACAGTTCACCCGGCACGGGCGGGGGCCGGCAGTTCTTC. This translates into CDSSPGTGGGRQFF.

This clonotype was counted only a few times. The V call is TRBV5-1, the J call TRBJ1-2; D remains unclear. Germline CDR1 SGHRS, CDR2 YFSETQ. The V end lost 0 bases, the J end lost 6 bases, and 9 bases lay between the germline ends. There are 13 residues in the CDR3. This CDR3 is CASSLVGSNGYTF. The CDR3 DNA follows: TGCGCCAGCAGCTTGGTCGGGTCCAATGGCTACACCTTC.

The table lists this clonotype with many counts. CDR3 nucleotides: TGCAGTGCTAGCGGGTCTGAGACCCGGCGGGGAGCTTTCTTT. This encodes CSASGSETRRGAFF. V usage is TRBV20-1 and J usage is TRBJ1-1; the D is unclear. The germline V gene has CDR1 DFQATT and CDR2 SNEGSKA (reference sequence). The CDR3 length is 14 residues. Trimming left V 3 bases short and J 10 bases short, with 21 bases between.